The text below deals with one T cell receptor beta chain. Its antigen remains unidentified. This record comes from a study of T cell responses to AZD1222 COVID-19 vaccine. Data came from immunoSEQ multiplex PCR; TCRdb stores just in-frame clones and leaves some out. In total, the table holds over 140,000 clones. The CDR3 length is 17 residues. Per germline, CDR1 LNHNV and CDR2 YYDKDF (reference sequence). With 7 bases removed from V and 4 bases from J, the gap between germline ends came to 22 bases. Overall study findings and caveats: Researchers report vaccine-associated CD4 TCRs spanning spike, with dominance at 160-218 and 743-854. At baseline, seropositivity was found in only 5 to 7 AZD1222 recipients. Possibly, clonal diversity was underestimated; donors were largely white British and included more females. Only after the peak T cell response were repertoires sampled.

Sequencing was carried out using peripheral blood. The rearrangement joins TRBV15 to TRBJ2-2; D possibly corresponds to TRBD2 (6 bases). This sequence was found in an adult in good health. CDR3 in DNA: TGTGCCACCAAGGAACGTACGGGGACTGTGGGCACCGGGGAGCTGTTTTTT. The encoded protein is CATKERTGTVGTGELFF.